Described below is a single TCR beta chain sequence and its context. These data come from a study of patients and donors after allogeneic stem cell transplantation. The V end was cut by 5 bases, the J end by 7 bases, with 8 bases between. Germline V gene lookup returns CDR1 LNHNV and CDR2 YYDKDF (reference sequence). The length of the CDR3 is 12 residues. TCRdb reprocessed the RT-PCR reads with MiXCR, giving one entry per CDR3 protein. The sample holds 30,000 to 40,000 distinct CDR3 sequences, roughly a third seen once. Sequenced sample: blood, either unsorted or a sorted T cell fraction (not recorded which). This TCR was sampled from a human donor who was either an allogeneic HSCT recipient or a stem cell or donor lymphocyte infusion donor (not recorded which). It is not recorded whose cells these are; they may come from a transplant donor. The V call is TRBV15, the J call TRBJ1-4; D is ambiguous. CDR3 loop: CATSPVSEKLFF. CDR3 bases: TGTGCCACCAGCCCGGTCTCTGAAAAACTGTTTTTT.